These 18 T cell receptor beta chains originate from one sample sequenced in a study of blood T cell repertoires in COVID-19. Measured with immunoSEQ multiplex PCR; TCRdb has only the in-frame clones, and not every one. The sample gives 97,000 or so clones, about 91% of which show up once; about 3.9% is in the top ten. The sample consisted of peripheral blood. These receptors all come from a man aged 18 to 35 with acute or convalescent COVID-19.

The chain employs TRBV11-2 and TRBJ1-1, with D possibly being TRBD1 (5 bases). The length of the CDR3 is 14 residues. Deletions cut 1 base from V and 5 bases from J, with 11 bases between. Per germline, CDR1 SGHAT and CDR2 FQNNGV. The CDR3 DNA reads TGTGCCAGCAGCTTAGTGGGGGGAGAGACTGAAGCTTTCTTT. This gives the protein CASSLVGGETEAFF.

The rearrangement uses TRBV2 and TRBJ1-2; 7 nucleotides align to TRBD1. The germline V gene has CDR1 SNHLY and CDR2 FYNNEI. Trimming took 4 bases from V and 8 from J; bases not matched to a gene: 10. The CDR3 is 14 amino acids. For the CDR3, the DNA is TGTGCCAGCAGTGGAGAGGGCAGGGGGTCGGGCTACACCTTC. It specifies CASSGEGRGSGYTF.

This chain connects TRBV6-5 to TRBJ1-2, with 8 positions matching TRBD1. With V trimmed by 2 bases and J by 2 bases, 4 bases remained unmatched. This CDR3 contains 15 residues. Germline CDR1 and CDR2: MNHEY and SVGAGI. The CDR3 protein is CASSYLQGANYGYTF. The CDR3 DNA is TGTGCCAGCAGTTACCTCCAGGGGGCAAACTATGGCTACACCTTC.

The rearrangement uses TRBV7-9 and TRBJ1-2; D perhaps matches TRBD1 (6 bases). The V gene's germline CDR1 is SEHNR and CDR2 FQNEAQ (reference sequence). The CDR3 loop spans 17 amino acids. The V and J ends lost 3 bases and 4 bases respectively, with 21 bases between them. CDR3 protein: CASSFPGGQTKSYGYTF. The CDR3 bases are TGTGCCAGCAGCTTTCCTGGCGGACAGACAAAGTCCTATGGCTACACCTTC.

This chain's CDR3 is CATSEQRERHTGFTDTQYF. In DNA, the CDR3 is TGTGCCACCAGTGAACAACGGGAAAGACACACCGGATTCACAGATACGCAGTATTTT. The chain has TRBV24-1 and TRBJ2-3; tentatively, D is TRBD2 (5 bases). Trimming cost V 4 bases and J 2 bases, with 24 bases left between them. The CDR3 spans 19 residues. Germline lookup yields CDR1 KGHDR and CDR2 SFDVKD.

This clone was counted once. The chain links TRBV30 to TRBJ1-1; D is ambiguous. Germline assignment: CDR1 GTSNPN and CDR2 SVGIG (reference sequence). Trimming cost V 0 bases and J 4 bases, with 12 bases left between them. The length of the CDR3 is 14 residues. The CDR3 region has the DNA TGTGCCTGGAGTGTATCGGGAGTTCGCACTGAAGCTTTCTTT. It is translated as CAWSVSGVRTEAFF.

This chain uses TRBV23-1 with TRBJ2-5; 14 bases map to TRBD2. TRBV23-1 is marked as an open reading frame, function uncertain. Trimming took 5 bases from V and 6 from J; bases not matched to a gene: 14. This CDR3 is built from 18 residues. CDR3 sequence: CASSSRGPTSGGAQTQYF. Here the CDR3 DNA reads TGCGCCAGCAGTTCCCGGGGCCCGACTAGCGGGGGGGCCCAGACCCAGTACTTC.

The J gene is TRBJ2-1, the V gene TRBV5-1, with a weak D call TRBD1 (6 bases). The germline CDR1 and CDR2 sequences are SGHRS and YFSETQ. The CDR3 is 11 residues long. The ends were cut back, 0 bases at V and 14 bases at J, with 9 bases in the middle. The CDR3 bases are TGCGCCAGCAGCTTGGACAGGGAAAAGTTCTTC. It codes for CASSLDREKFF. Full variable domain (missing parts from reference TRBV5-1 and TRBJ2-1): KAGVTQTPRYLIKTRGQQVTLSCSPISGHRSVSWYQQTPGQGLQFLFEYFSETQRNKGNFPGRFSGRQFSNSRSEMNVSTLELGDSALYLCASSLDREKFFGPGTRLTVL.

In DNA, the CDR3 is TGTGCCAGCAGCCATTCCCCCGGGACAGGGGCCTACGAGCAGTACTTC. This encodes CASSHSPGTGAYEQYF. J is TRBJ2-7 and V is TRBV14; 10 nucleotides line up with TRBD1. Germline CDR1 reads SGHDN; CDR2 reads FVKESK. CDR3 length: 16 amino acids. V lost 3 bases, J lost 2 bases, and 7 bases stayed unmatched. Together with reference TRBV14 and TRBJ2-7, the CDR3 gives the full variable domain: EAGVTQFPSHSVIEKGQTVTLRCDPISGHDNLYWYRRVMGKEIKFLLHFVKESKQDESGMPNNRFLAERTGGTYSTLKVQPAELEDSGVYFCASSHSPGTGAYEQYFGPGTRLTVT.

The chain has TRBV30 and TRBJ1-2; a possible D gene is TRBD1 (6 bases). The CDR3 contains 13 residues. The V gene's germline CDR1 is GTSNPN and CDR2 SVGIG (reference sequence). V lost 2 bases and J 5 bases, leaving 12 bases between the germline ends. The CDR3 loop is CAWSPGGLYGYTF. CDR3 nucleotide sequence: TGTGCCTGGAGTCCCGGGGGGCTATATGGCTACACCTTC.

The V gene is TRBV5-1, the J gene TRBJ1-1, with 7 nucleotides matching TRBD1. Germline CDR1 SGHRS, CDR2 YFSETQ. The CDR3 is made up of 15 amino acids. The V segment lost 0 bases and the J segment 3 bases; nucleotides outside the gene matches: 5. In nucleotides, the CDR3 is TGCGCCAGCAGCTTGGAAGGGGGCCGAGACACTGAAGCTTTCTTT. Amino acid sequence: CASSLEGGRDTEAFF.

CDR3 sequence (DNA): TGCAGCGTCCTCCTTGACAGGGAGGTCGGGGAGCTGTTTTTT. Translating it yields CSVLLDREVGELFF. The chain uses TRBV29-1 and TRBJ2-2, with a tentative D call TRBD1 (7 bases). Trimming took 6 bases from V and 7 from J, leaving 18 bases between them. Germline V lookup: CDR1 SQVTM, CDR2 ANQGSEA. There are 14 residues in the CDR3.

This chain connects TRBV9 to TRBJ1-5; D possibly corresponds to TRBD1 (6 bases). V lost 3 bases and J lost 0, with 10 bases in between. Germline assignment: CDR1 SGDLS and CDR2 YYNGEE. The length of the CDR3 is 15 residues. CDR3 in DNA: TGTGCCAGCAGCGCCGGACAGATTAGCAATCAGCCCCAGCATTTT. This encodes CASSAGQISNQPQHF.

The chain carries TRBV10-3 and TRBJ1-3, with 9 bases identical to TRBD1. Germline CDR1 reads ENHRY; CDR2 reads SYGVKD. This CDR3 has 14 amino acids. With 9 bases clipped from V and 0 bases from J, the junction kept 3 bases outside the gene matches. CDR3 sequence reads: CAINRGLSGNTIYF. DNA for the CDR3: TGTGCCATTAACAGGGGGCTCTCTGGAAACACCATATATTTT.

The J gene is TRBJ2-7, the V gene TRBV5-1; 13 bases match TRBD2. Germline V gene sequence: CDR1 SGHRS, CDR2 YFSETQ. The ends lost 0 bases at V and 6 bases at J; junction bases unmatched: 6. There are 16 residues in the CDR3. CDR3 sequence: CASSLGVGLAGAEQYF. The CDR3 DNA reads TGCGCCAGCAGCTTGGGTGTCGGACTAGCGGGAGCCGAGCAGTACTTC.

The V and J genes are TRBV5-8 and TRBJ1-5; 7 nucleotides match TRBD1. This CDR3 contains 16 residues. J was trimmed by 1 base and V by 2 bases; bases with no gene match: 6. Germline V lookup: CDR1 SGHTS, CDR2 YDEGEE. CDR3 sequence reads: CASSLGTGASNQPQHF. CDR3 DNA sequence: TGTGCCAGCAGCTTAGGTACAGGGGCGAGCAATCAGCCCCAGCATTTT.

The chain couples TRBV2 to TRBJ1-6; no definite D call. V was pared by 0 bases and J by 5 bases, with 8 bases between. The CDR3 covers 15 residues. Per germline, CDR1 SNHLY and CDR2 FYNNEI. DNA of the CDR3: TGTGCCAGCAGTGAAGCAGGCAGGAATAATTCACCCCTCCACTTT. Translated: CASSEAGRNNSPLHF.

V and J are TRBV19 and TRBJ1-5; 8 positions agree with TRBD1. Germline loops: CDR1 LNHDA, CDR2 SQIVND (reference sequence). V shed 3 bases, J shed 5 bases, and the junction held 9 bases outside the gene matches. This CDR3 is built from 16 residues. CDR3 region: CASSMYGQGSHQPQHF. DNA of the CDR3: TGTGCCAGTAGTATGTATGGACAGGGAAGTCATCAGCCCCAGCATTTT.